This TCR beta chain was recovered during a study of T-cell reconstitution after alpha-beta-depleted transplantation in children. A TCRbeta library incorporating unique molecular identifiers was prepared. TCRdb independently ran MiXCR on the PCR reads; one entry per CDR3 protein. The repertoire includes roughly 500,000 distinct CDR3 sequences, 30% to 35% of them detected once, and 2% to 2.5% sits in the top ten. Germline V gene data show CDR1 as LNHDA and CDR2 as SQIVND (reference sequence). With V trimmed by 7 bases and J by 7 bases, 5 bases remained unmatched. This CDR3 is 13 amino acids long. Sequencing was performed on PBMCs from the stem cell graft donor, taken from the stem cell graft. This chain uses TRBV19 with TRBJ2-5, with TRBD1 matching over 11 bases. The source of this sequence is a human donor who donated a stem cell graft to a child with aplastic anemia. Here the CDR3 DNA reads TGTGCCAGTACTACGGGACAGGGGGGGACCCAGTACTTC. Translation: CASTTGQGGTQYF.